A single sample is the source of the 22 T cell receptor beta chains below, sequenced in a study of blood T cell repertoires in COVID-19. TCRdb keeps only in-frame clones here, not all; method: immunoSEQ multiplex PCR. The sample lists 350,000 or so clones, approximately 89% seen once, with around 3.9% in the top ten. Sequencing used peripheral blood. The receptors come from a woman aged 60 to 75 with COVID-19, enrolled during active disease.

About this clone itself: At one end the junction does not follow the germline gene, possibly because of a read error. This rearrangement joins TRBV5-1 to TRBJ1-1; 9 nucleotides line up with TRBD1. Germline-derived CDR1 and CDR2 are SGHRS and YFSETQ. There are 17 residues in the CDR3. CDR3 sequence: CASRLDRGPLMNTEAFF. The CDR3 DNA follows: TGCGCCAGCAGATTGGACAGGGGCCCTCTCATGAACACTGAAGCTTTCTTT.

In the case of this clone: A read error may account for a junction end that differs from germline. The same CDR3 can be traced to other DNA sequences in this sample. The rearrangement joins TRBV19 to TRBJ1-5; 10 bases line up with TRBD1. The CDR3 has 16 amino acids. Germline CDR1 and CDR2: LNHDA and SQIVND (reference sequence). In DNA, the CDR3 is TGTGCCAGTCGAAGCTTTGGACAGGGGGTCAATCAACCCCAGCATTTT. It yields the protein CASRSFGQGVNQPQHF.

This clone was found a few times. The chain uses TRBV29-1 and TRBJ1-2, with 8 bases lining up with TRBD1. CDR1 SQVTM and CDR2 ANQGSEA come from the germline V gene. With V trimmed by 3 bases and J by 7 bases, 7 bases remained unmatched. CDR3 size: 13 residues. In DNA, the CDR3 is TGCAGCGTTGACAGGACAGGGAGAGGTGGCTACACCTTC. Amino acid sequence: CSVDRTGRGGYTF.

The genes are TRBV13 and TRBJ1-1, with D tentatively TRBD1 (5 bases). Germline assignment: CDR1 PRHDT and CDR2 FYEKMQ (reference sequence). This CDR3 is built from 17 residues. V lost 5 bases, J lost 5 bases, and 24 bases lay in between. CDR3 protein: CASSPPIGDSSWTEAFF. CDR3 nucleotide sequence: TGTGCCAGCAGCCCGCCTATAGGGGACTCCTCCTGGACTGAAGCTTTCTTT. The entire variable domain, with the rest obtained from reference TRBV13 and TRBJ1-1, is as follows: AAGVIQSPRHLIKEKRETATLKCYPIPRHDTVYWYQQGPGQDPQFLISFYEKMQSDKGSIPDRFSAQQFSDYHSELNMSSLELGDSALYFCASSPPIGDSSWTEAFFGQGTRLTVV.

This clone has only a few counts. The J gene is TRBJ2-3, the V gene TRBV11-2, with D unclear. CDR1 is SGHAT and CDR2 is FQNNGV in the germline V gene. Trimming left V 2 bases short and J 3 bases short, with 12 bases between. The CDR3 sequence is 15 residues long. In nucleotides, the CDR3 is TGTGCCAGCAGCTTAAACGCGTTTCGGACAGATACGCAGTATTTT. This gives the protein CASSLNAFRTDTQYF.

This clone was counted once. The chain recombines TRBV7-8 with TRBJ1-1; 9 nucleotides match TRBD1. This CDR3 spans 16 amino acids. The ends lost 5 bases at V and 5 bases at J; junction bases unmatched: 12. Germline CDR1 is SGHVS and CDR2 is FQNEAQ. The CDR3 DNA reads TGTGCCAGCAGCGCCGACCTGGGGACAGGGTGGACTGAAGCTTTCTTT. Its protein product is CASSADLGTGWTEAFF.

This clone was picked up one time. The V and J genes are TRBV3-1 (or the pseudogene TRBV3-2) and TRBJ1-3; no firm D call. Germline V gene lookup returns CDR1 LGHDT and CDR2 YNNKEL (reference sequence). The CDR3 length is 14 residues. With 1 base removed from V and 4 bases from J, the gap between germline ends came to 8 bases. CDR3 amino acids: CASSQVPGGNTIYF. Here the CDR3 DNA reads TGTGCCAGCAGCCAAGTACCAGGAGGAAACACCATATATTTT.

This chain connects TRBV10-3 to TRBJ2-1; the D gene is possibly TRBD2 (5 bases). CDR1 is ENHRY and CDR2 is SYGVKD in the germline V gene. Trimming cost V 2 bases and J 4 bases, with 15 bases left between them. CDR3 length equals 16 residues. CDR3 bases: TGTGCCATCAGTGAGAGCATGGGAGAAGAATACAATGAGCAGTTCTTC. Translation: CAISESMGEEYNEQFF.

The count of this clone is one. The J gene is TRBJ1-2, the V gene TRBV7-9, with 9 bases lining up with TRBD1. With V trimmed by 2 bases and J by 1 base, 2 bases remained unmatched. The V gene's germline CDR1 is SEHNR and CDR2 FQNEAQ (reference sequence). The CDR3 loop spans 15 amino acids. The CDR3 DNA follows: TGTGCCAGCAGCTTAACGGACAGGGGTAACTATGGCTACACCTTC. Its protein product is CASSLTDRGNYGYTF.

The rearrangement joins TRBV3-1 (or the pseudogene TRBV3-2) to TRBJ1-1, with D hard to call. Trimming left V 1 base short and J 6 bases short, with 15 bases between. The CDR3 consists of 15 residues. The germline gives CDR1 LGHDT, CDR2 YNNKEL (reference sequence). As DNA, the CDR3 is TGTGCCAGCAGCCAAGGTTCACGAGTACTCGCTGAAGCTTTCTTT. Translated, it gives CASSQGSRVLAEAFF.

This CDR3 is CASSPPFVADYTF. The CDR3 DNA reads as TGTGCCAGCTCACCACCGTTCGTAGCCGACTACACCTTC. This chain links TRBV18 with TRBJ1-2; D is uncertain. Germline assignment: CDR1 KGHSH and CDR2 LQKENI. The CDR3 sequence is 13 residues long. With 0 bases removed from V and 10 bases from J, the gap between germline ends came to 12 bases.

This clone has just one count. This sequence joins TRBV5-1 and TRBJ1-2, with D perhaps TRBD1 (5 bases). V gave up 4 bases and J gave up 4 bases, with 11 bases separating them. CDR1 is SGHRS, CDR2 YFSETQ, per germline. There are 13 residues in the CDR3. CDR3 loop: CASSLGHIYGYTF. The CDR3 DNA follows: TGCGCCAGCAGCCTTGGACACATCTATGGCTACACCTTC.

J is TRBJ1-1 and V is TRBV6-4; D is possibly TRBD1 (5 bases). Germline CDR1 reads MRHNA; CDR2 reads SNTAGT. V was shortened by 6 bases and J by 10 bases, with 21 bases between the two germline ends. The CDR3 consists of 14 residues. This chain's CDR3 is CASRVGTFSEIAFF. In DNA form, the CDR3 reads TGTGCCAGCAGGGTAGGGACTTTCTCGGAGATAGCTTTCTTT.

The V call is TRBV30, the J call TRBJ1-4, with D possibly TRBD1 on 5 matching bases. CDR3 size: 13 residues. The germline V gene has CDR1 GTSNPN and CDR2 SVGIG (reference sequence). The V gene lost 2 bases and the J gene lost 1 base, with 5 bases spanning the gap. CDR3 region: CAWSQGTNEKLFF. CDR3 sequence (DNA): TGTGCCTGGAGTCAGGGAACTAATGAAAAACTGTTTTTT.

J is TRBJ1-2 and V is TRBV12-5, with D perhaps matching TRBD1 (6 bases). Per germline, CDR1 LGHNT and CDR2 FRNRAP. There are 15 residues in the CDR3. V shed 3 bases and J shed 6 bases, with 17 bases lying between them. The CDR3 loop reads CASGFGDNVRDGYTF. In nucleotides, the CDR3 is TGTGCTAGTGGTTTCGGGGACAACGTTCGAGATGGCTACACCTTC.

This sequence joins TRBV7-9 and TRBJ1-6; a possible D gene is TRBD1 (5 bases). V lost 6 bases and J lost 7, with 13 bases in between. CDR3 length equals 14 residues. Germline loops: CDR1 SEHNR, CDR2 FQNEAQ (reference sequence). CDR3 sequence (DNA): TGTGCCAGCAGGCTGAAGGGGTCCAATTCACCCCTCCACTTT. This gives the protein CASRLKGSNSPLHF.

The chain has TRBV12-3 or TRBV12-4 and TRBJ2-2, with D unclear. The CDR3 runs to 13 residues. Deletions cut 5 bases from V and 6 bases from J, with 10 bases between. The CDR3 DNA sequence: TGTGCCAGCAGTCTCATCACAGCCGGGGAGCTGTTTTTT. It is translated as CASSLITAGELFF.

This rearrangement joins TRBV5-1 to TRBJ1-5; D may be TRBD1 (6 bases). V lost 5 bases to trimming and J lost 3 bases, with 15 bases between them. The CDR3 totals 15 residues. Germline CDR1 and CDR2: SGHRS and YFSETQ. This CDR3 is CASRPNRDTNQPQHF. CDR3 bases: TGCGCCAGCAGACCAAACAGGGATACCAATCAGCCCCAGCATTTT.

V usage is TRBV25-1 and J usage is TRBJ2-3; D is unresolved. There are 12 residues in the CDR3. The V gene lost 11 bases and the J gene lost 6 bases, with 15 bases spanning the gap. Germline V gene lookup returns CDR1 MGHDK and CDR2 SYGVNS. The CDR3, as DNA: TGTGCCTCGAGAAGCCTTTCGGATACGCAGTATTTT. Translating it yields CASRSLSDTQYF. Full variable domain (outside the CDR3, taken from reference TRBV25-1 and TRBJ2-3): EADIYQTPRYLVIGTGKKITLECSQTMGHDKMYWYQQDPGMELHLIHYSYGVNSTEKGDLSSESTVSRIRTEHFPLTLESARPSHTSQYLCASRSLSDTQYFGPGTRLTVL.

This chain joins TRBV28 and TRBJ2-5; 10 bases agree with TRBD2. The V gene end was trimmed by 6 bases and the J gene end by 3 bases; junction bases not matched to a gene: 7. Germline values: CDR1 MDHEN, CDR2 SYDVKM. This CDR3 spans 15 amino acids. In DNA, the CDR3 is TGTGCCAGCAGCTCGGCAGCGGGGGGGAAAGAGACCCAGTACTTC. Translation: CASSSAAGGKETQYF.

The V call is TRBV6-5, the J call TRBJ1-2, with 7 positions matching TRBD1. The CDR3 consists of 14 residues. V shed 6 bases, J shed 6 bases, and the junction held 10 bases outside the gene matches. Germline loops: CDR1 MNHEY, CDR2 SVGAGI. This CDR3 is CASRQTGVGDGYTF. CDR3 coding DNA: TGTGCCAGCAGACAAACAGGGGTGGGGGATGGCTACACCTTC.

The chain employs TRBV5-1 and TRBJ2-5; 8 bases are shared with TRBD2. J was trimmed by 5 bases and V by 4 bases; bases with no gene match: 10. CDR3 length: 15 amino acids. Germline V gene data show CDR1 as SGHRS and CDR2 as YFSETQ. The CDR3 spells CASSPGTRGVETQYF. CDR3 sequence (DNA): TGCGCCAGCAGCCCGGGGACTAGGGGAGTGGAGACCCAGTACTTC.